The following is a T cell receptor (beta chain) sequence with its context. These data originate in a study of T-cell reconstitution after alpha-beta-depleted transplantation in children. The TCRbeta library incorporated unique molecular identifiers. TCRdb recomputed calls from the PCR reads with MiXCR, one row per CDR3 protein. This table has around 370,000 distinct CDR3 sequences, about a tenth appearing once. The V end was cut by 0 bases, the J end by 3 bases, with 7 bases between. This CDR3 region has 14 residues. In germline, CDR1 is LGHDT, CDR2 YNNKEL (reference sequence). Sequencing was performed on PBMCs from the stem cell graft donor, taken from the stem cell graft. V usage is TRBV3-1 and J usage is TRBJ2-3; D is unclear. The receptor was derived from a human donor who donated a stem cell graft to a child with acute lymphoblastic leukemia. The CDR3 sequence: CASSQDPNTDTQYF. CDR3 nucleotides: TGTGCCAGCAGCCAAGACCCAAATACAGATACGCAGTATTTT.